This T cell receptor beta chain was obtained from a study of OX40 agonist ivuxolimab in advanced cancers. This clone showed up just once. The repertoire was sequenced with immunoSEQ multiplex PCR; TCRdb's copy has only in-frame clones and lacks some. The sample holds about 50,000 clones, around 89% seen once. This sequence was found in an adult with an advanced solid tumor such as melanoma, head and neck, liver or kidney cancer. The sample here was CD4+ or CD8+ T cells sorted from blood, taken in a trial of the OX40 agonist ivuxolimab.

CDR3 loop: CASPGQKNGYTF. CDR3 sequence (DNA): TGTGCCTCGCCGGGGCAAAAAAATGGCTACACCTTC. The chain joins TRBV2 to TRBJ1-2; maybe TRBD1 (5 bases). Germline V gene data show CDR1 as SNHLY and CDR2 as FYNNEI. CDR3 size: 12 residues. The V end was cut by 11 bases, the J end by 6 bases, with 16 bases between.